This TCR beta chain is from a study of T cell repertoires in cytomegalovirus infection. Study-wide background: Indicated by public TCR beta signatures were CMV infection and matching HLA type. General study findings and limits: HLA-C-restricted CMV-specific TCR beta clonotypes prevailed in the ex vivo response. Pooled public TCR beta family frequency picked out CMV carriers with the relevant HLA.

TCRdb processed the reads anew with MiXCR; each CDR3 protein has one entry. The sample contains 350,000 to 550,000 distinct CDR3 sequences, approximately 30% of which appear only once. Of note for this clonotype: Its antigen is still unknown.

V dropped 3 bases and J dropped 4 bases, with 17 bases sitting between them. Germline V lookup: CDR1 SGDLS, CDR2 YYNGEE. CDR3 length equals 16 residues. The source is a human donor in good health (CMV status not recorded). Some clones in this sample may be carry-over from other donors' samples. Sequencing was carried out using PBMCs. This chain connects TRBV9 to TRBJ1-3, with D possibly TRBD1 on 5 matching bases. CDR3 DNA sequence: TGTGCCAGCAGCGCAGAAGGTCCGGGGACGGGAAACACCATATATTTT. It encodes CASSAEGPGTGNTIYF.